These 22 T cell receptor beta chains were sequenced from one sample in a study of human T cells and chemical hapten exposure. Time point reported: patch test 1, 2 weeks after DPC sensitization. Treatment noted: therapeutic diphenylcyclopropenone sensitization with weekly scalp DPC. TCRdb analysed the RACE reads with MiXCR anew, one entry per CDR3 protein. The sample includes about 90,000 distinct CDR3 sequences, roughly a tenth of them seen just once. This specimen consisted of whole blood, obtained in connection with sensitization to the hapten diphenylcyclopropenone (DPC). The receptors derive from a man in his forties or fifties with alopecia areata. Some clones in this sample may be carry-over from other donors' samples.

In this sample, this clonotype turned up many times. In nucleotides, the CDR3 is TGCGCCAGCAGCCAAGTCGAGACTAGCGGGAGTACTACGCAGTATTTT. It yields the protein CASSQVETSGSTTQYF. The chain recombines TRBV4-3 with TRBJ2-3; TRBD2 matches at 12 bases. The V gene's germline CDR1 is LGHNA and CDR2 YSLEER. This CDR3 comprises 16 residues. After removal of 1 base from V and 8 bases from J, the junction contained 7 bases not matched to a gene.

The table lists this clonotype with many counts. The V gene is TRBV18, the J gene TRBJ1-3, with D possibly matching TRBD1 (5 bases). The ends were cut back, 6 bases at V and 3 bases at J, with 24 bases in the middle. The CDR3 consists of 18 residues. CDR1 and CDR2 (germline): KGHSH, LQKENI. CDR3 in amino acids: CASSPGMGSRSIGNTIYF. The DNA for the CDR3 is TGTGCCAGCTCCCCAGGGATGGGCAGCCGCTCTATTGGAAACACCATATATTTT.

This clonotype was detected only a few times. Mismatch with germline at one junction end may stem from a read error. V and J are TRBV20-1 and TRBJ2-7, with 9 bases lining up with TRBD2. Germline lookup yields CDR1 DFQATT and CDR2 SNEGSKA (reference sequence). This CDR3 region has 12 residues. This CDR3 reads CSSEGPQREEIF. CDR3 nucleotide sequence: TGCAGTTCAGAAGGACCCCAGCGGGAGGAGATCTTC.

A few counts support this clonotype. This rearrangement joins TRBV6-5 to TRBJ2-7, with D possibly TRBD2 on 7 matching bases. The V end lost 5 bases, the J end lost 2 bases, and 13 bases lay between the germline ends. This CDR3 comprises 14 residues. Germline lookup yields CDR1 MNHEY and CDR2 SVGAGI. CDR3: CASSLGGATYEQYF. DNA of the CDR3: TGTGCCAGCAGTCTTGGGGGGGCTACCTACGAGCAGTACTTC.

This chain joins TRBV9 and TRBJ2-3, with 12 nucleotides matching TRBD2. CDR1 is SGDLS and CDR2 is YYNGEE in the germline V gene. Germline trimming cut 3 bases from V and 5 bases from J; bases unmatched to any gene: 4. CDR3 length: 15 amino acids. The CDR3 DNA is TGTGCCAGCAGCGATCCTAGCGGGAGGGGAGATACGCAGTATTTT. As protein: CASSDPSGRGDTQYF.

This clonotype has only a few counts. The CDR3 region has the DNA TGTGCCAGCAGCCAAAGGTCGTTTAATGAGCAGTTCTTC. It codes for CASSQRSFNEQFF. V usage is TRBV6-5 and J usage is TRBJ2-1, with D uncertain. This CDR3 region has 13 residues. Germline loops: CDR1 MNHEY, CDR2 SVGAGI. V was trimmed by 6 bases and J by 7 bases, leaving 13 bases between them.

This clonotype was observed many times. This chain links TRBV29-1 with TRBJ1-3; D is uncertain. The CDR3 is made up of 11 amino acids. Germline values: CDR1 SQVTM, CDR2 ANQGSEA. The CDR3 sequence: CTIKAGDTIYF. The DNA of the CDR3 is TGCACCATTAAGGCTGGCGACACCATATATTTT.

This clonotype came up a few times. CDR3 in amino acids: CASSLAQREGRLEQYV. In DNA, the CDR3 is TGTGCCAGCAGTTTGGCCCAGCGGGAGGGCCGGCTCGAGCAGTACGTC. This chain uses TRBV28 with TRBJ2-7, with 10 bases that match TRBD2. Germline CDR1 is MDHEN and CDR2 is SYDVKM. CDR3 size: 16 residues. The J segment lost 6 bases and the V segment lost 3 bases, leaving 11 bases of the junction unmatched.

This CDR3 reads CSAPGQGLRTGELFF. The DNA for the CDR3 is TGCAGTGCCCCCGGACAGGGGCTGCGCACCGGGGAGCTGTTTTTT. J is TRBJ2-2 and V is TRBV20-1, with TRBD1 matching over 9 bases. The CDR3 length is 15 residues. With 6 bases clipped from V and 4 bases from J, the junction kept 9 bases outside the gene matches. The germline CDR1 and CDR2 sequences are DFQATT and SNEGSKA (reference sequence).

The chain employs TRBV11-2 and TRBJ2-1; 10 bases align to TRBD2. From germline, CDR1 is SGHAT and CDR2 FQNNGV. The trim removed 5 bases at V and 2 bases at J, leaving 12 bases unmatched. The CDR3 contains 18 residues. CDR3 in DNA: TGTGCCAGCAGCGGACAGACGAGAGCGGGAGGGACCTACAATGAGCAGTTCTTC. Amino acids: CASSGQTRAGGTYNEQFF. The full variable domain, completed using reference TRBV11-2 and TRBJ2-1, is EAGVAQSPRYKIIEKRQSVAFWCNPISGHATLYWYQQILGQGPKLLIQFQNNGVVDDSQLPKDRFSAERLKGVDSTLKIQPAKLEDSAVYLCASSGQTRAGGTYNEQFFGPGTRLTVL.

The chain employs TRBV7-2 and TRBJ1-1; 9 bases map to TRBD1. This CDR3 spans 15 amino acids. Germline trimming cut 6 bases from V and 5 bases from J; bases unmatched to any gene: 10. Germline V gene lookup returns CDR1 SGHTA and CDR2 FQGNSA. The CDR3 DNA is TGTGCCAGCAGGGACAGGGGCCCTTCAAGAACTGAAGCTTTCTTT. Encoded protein: CASRDRGPSRTEAFF.

This chain links TRBV7-8 with TRBJ1-4; D remains ambiguous. Germline CDR1 and CDR2: SGHVS and FQNEAQ. V lost 5 bases to trimming and J lost 10 bases, with 23 bases between them. The CDR3 runs to 16 residues. CDR3 nucleotide sequence: TGTGCCAGCAGCCCGAGGCTCTCGGATCATCTTTTAAAACTGTTTTTT. This sequence encodes CASSPRLSDHLLKLFF.

This clonotype was seen a handful of times. The chain links TRBV7-9 to TRBJ2-1, with 11 bases identical to TRBD2. With 2 bases clipped from V and 3 bases from J, the junction kept 3 bases outside the gene matches. The CDR3 has 16 residues. Germline loops: CDR1 SEHNR, CDR2 FQNEAQ (reference sequence). The DNA of the CDR3 is TGTGCCAGCAGCTTAAAACTAGCGGGAGACTACAATGAGCAGTTCTTC. The encoded protein is CASSLKLAGDYNEQFF.

This clonotype was picked up many times. This chain uses TRBV3-1 with TRBJ2-7; 8 bases agree with TRBD1. Germline V gene sequence: CDR1 LGHDT, CDR2 YNNKEL (reference sequence). The ends lost 2 bases at V and 2 bases at J; junction bases unmatched: 2. The CDR3 extends over 14 amino acids. The CDR3 spells CASSQTGGTYEQYF. In DNA form, the CDR3 reads TGTGCCAGCAGCCAAACAGGGGGTACCTACGAGCAGTACTTC.

V and J are TRBV29-1 and TRBJ2-5; 8 bases are a match to TRBD1. The CDR3 has 16 residues. Germline CDR1 SQVTM, CDR2 ANQGSEA. Trimming removed 3 bases from V and 5 bases from J; junction bases left unmatched: 14. DNA for the CDR3: TGCAGCGTTGATTCCCCATGGCAGGGGGCCGGTGAGACCCAGTACTTC. Amino acids: CSVDSPWQGAGETQYF. Based on the CDR3 plus reference TRBV29-1 and TRBJ2-5, the full variable domain is SAVISQKPSRDICQRGTSLTIQCQVDSQVTMMFWYRQQPGQSLTLIATANQGSEATYESGFVIDKFPISRPNLTFSTLTVSNMSPEDSSIYLCSVDSPWQGAGETQYFGPGTRLLVL.

The chain employs TRBV21-1 and TRBJ2-1; TRBD1, the table's D call, was not compared with the DNA. TRBV21-1 is marked as a pseudogene. The CDR3 length is 16 residues. The CDR3 reads CASREMIRGAQREQFF. CDR3 in DNA: TGTGCCAGCAGAGAAATGATACGGGGGGCGCAACGTGAGCAGTTCTTC.

This clonotype was detected a few times. This sequence joins TRBV5-1 and TRBJ2-3; TRBD1 matches at 7 bases. CDR1 SGHRS and CDR2 YFSETQ come from the germline V gene. This CDR3 has 16 residues. V lost 3 bases to trimming and J lost 2 bases; unmatched junction nucleotides: 9. CDR3 sequence reads: CASSWARDRATDTQYF. In DNA, the CDR3 is TGCGCCAGCAGCTGGGCACGGGACAGAGCCACAGATACGCAGTATTTT.

The CDR3 loop is CASSQELRNTEAFF. Written as DNA, the CDR3 is TGCGCCAGCAGCCAAGAACTCCGGAACACTGAAGCTTTCTTT. The chain links TRBV4-3 to TRBJ1-1; D gene uncertain. The germline V gene encodes CDR1 LGHNA and CDR2 YSLEER. This CDR3 region has 14 residues. V was shortened by 0 bases and J by 1 base, with 6 bases between the two germline ends.

The V gene is TRBV25-1, the J gene TRBJ2-1; D not certain. The germline gives CDR1 MGHDK, CDR2 SYGVNS. The CDR3 sequence is 16 residues long. Trimming stripped 3 bases from V and 2 bases from J, with 14 bases between. CDR3 DNA sequence: TGTGCCAGCAGTGATCGGCTTAGTACGACCTACAATGAGCAGTTCTTC. This translates into CASSDRLSTTYNEQFF.

This clonotype was observed at least ten times. The rearrangement joins TRBV5-6 to TRBJ1-5, with D perhaps TRBD1 (5 bases). The CDR3 contains 14 residues. Trimming cost V 0 bases and J 2 bases, with 6 bases left between them. Per the germline V gene, CDR1 is SGHDT and CDR2 is YYEEEE. The CDR3 DNA sequence: TGTGCCAGCAGCTTGGTAGGGGGCAATCAGCCCCAGCATTTT. It translates to CASSLVGGNQPQHF.

This clonotype was detected only a few times. The chain couples TRBV24-1 to TRBJ2-1; 8 bases match TRBD1. V trimming: 4 bases; J trimming: 9 bases; junction bases outside the gene matches: 13. CDR1 and CDR2 from the germline V gene are KGHDR and SFDVKD. The CDR3 has 16 amino acids. This CDR3 is CATSDSWTGSGPEQFF. The CDR3 region has the DNA TGTGCCACCAGTGACTCCTGGACAGGGTCGGGACCTGAGCAGTTCTTC.

A note on this clonotype: This may be a read error: a much more frequent sequence differs by one nucleotide. The chain carries TRBV20-1 and TRBJ1-6, with D perhaps matching TRBD1 (5 bases). The CDR3 extends over 14 amino acids. Germline V gene sequence: CDR1 DFQATT, CDR2 SNEGSKA (reference sequence). The CDR3 coding sequence is TGCAGTGCTAGGGCACCAGGGTCCAATTCATCCCTCCACTTT. Protein sequence: CSARAPGSNSSLHF.